This entry describes one TCR beta chain. Its antigen is unknown. The CDR3 extends over 16 amino acids. Germline values: CDR1 MNHEY, CDR2 SMNVEV (reference sequence). Trimming at V came to 5 bases and at J to 7 bases, leaving 16 bases not matched to a gene. Sequencing was performed with immunoSEQ multiplex PCR; in TCRdb, only in-frame clones are kept and a portion is missing. The table has roughly 150,000 clones, roughly nine tenths seen once. The source of the sample is a study of T cell responses to AZD1222 COVID-19 vaccine. Regarding the study as a whole: The number of AZD1222 recipients seropositive at baseline was only five to seven. Spike-specific TCR breadth and depth both grew after two AZD1222 doses. Donors skewed white British and female; clonal diversity was possibly underestimated.

It was second doses at about 4 or about 12 weeks that were pooled. The specimen comprised peripheral blood, sampled 28 days after the second AZD1222 dose. The chain uses TRBV27 and TRBJ1-2, with 7 nucleotides matching TRBD1. The receptor was isolated from an adult who received the AZD1222 COVID-19 vaccine. CDR3 DNA: TGTGCCAGCAGTCCGACCTTCCGGACAGGCCGCGGTGGCTACACCTTC. As protein: CASSPTFRTGRGGYTF.